This is a list of T cell receptor beta chains from one sample in a study of beta chain features in type 1 diabetes. Sequencing used immunoSEQ multiplex PCR; TCRdb keeps in-frame clones, though not all of them. The repertoire has roughly 700,000 clones, about an eighth of them found once; the top ten carry roughly 0.022%. The sample taken for sequencing was naive CD4+ T cells from blood. The receptors stem from a man younger than 35 with type 1 diabetes. The CDR3 runs from the conserved cysteine through the conserved F or W. The D gene is left open where the match is weak. Only part of the rows carry a size: once, few, many, or a class if the clone is expanded.

>TRBV5-1|TRBD1|TRBJ1-1|NA
CASSLVAGGVNTEAFF
TGCGCCAGCAGCTTGGTGGCAGGGGGTGTGAACACTGAAGCTTTCTTT
>TRBV27|NA|TRBJ1-2|NA
CASSLGRGGGYTF
TGTGCCAGCAGTTTGGGAAGGGGTGGTGGCTACACCTTC
>TRBV7-9|NA|TRBJ2-1|NA
CASSLDDYNEQFF
TGTGCCAGCAGCTTAGATGATTACAATGAGCAGTTCTTC
>TRBV7-9|NA|TRBJ2-5|few
CASSLAVWETQYF
TGTGCCAGCAGCTTAGCGGTTTGGGAGACCCAGTACTTC
>TRBV9|NA|TRBJ1-2|NA
CASSPSGSSYGYTF
TGTGCCAGCAGTCCGTCGGGGTCAAGCTATGGCTACACCTTC
>TRBV28|TRBD2|TRBJ2-3|NA
CASSLNPKRGSTDTQYF
TGTGCCAGCAGTTTAAACCCAAAGCGGGGAAGCACAGATACGCAGTATTTT
>TRBV20-1|NA|TRBJ2-7|NA
CSARVTWEQYF
TGCAGTGCTAGAGTCACATGGGAGCAGTACTTC
>TRBV30|NA|TRBJ2-7|few
CAWSTSTGSYYEQYF
TGTGCCTGGAGTACCTCGACAGGATCGTACTACGAGCAGTACTTC
>TRBV7-2|NA|TRBJ1-1|few
CASSSTVNTEAFF
TGTGCCAGCAGCTCGACAGTGAACACTGAAGCTTTCTTT
>TRBV18|TRBD2|TRBJ2-3|few
CASSPERGARDTQYF
TGTGCCAGCTCACCGGAGCGGGGGGCTCGGGATACGCAGTATTTT
>TRBV29-1|TRBD1|TRBJ1-1|NA
CSVEGRQGSTEAFF
TGCAGCGTTGAAGGTAGACAGGGGAGCACTGAAGCTTTCTTT
>TRBV15|TRBD1|TRBJ2-1|NA
CATSRAIRQGEFF
TGTGCCACCAGCAGAGCCATACGGCAGGGGGAGTTCTTC
>TRBV7-9|NA|TRBJ1-6|NA
CASSLARGSSYNSPLHF
TGTGCCAGCAGCTTAGCGCGTGGGAGCTCCTATAATTCACCCCTCCACTTT
>TRBV28|NA|TRBJ2-1|NA
CASSADRLGEQFF
TGTGCCAGCAGTGCAGACAGGCTCGGTGAGCAGTTCTTC
>TRBV15|NA|TRBJ1-3|few
CATSRDQGSDTIYF
TGTGCCACCAGCAGAGATCAGGGGTCGGACACCATATATTTT
>TRBV30|NA|TRBJ1-1|few
CAWNQAITEAFF
TGTGCCTGGAACCAGGCCATCACTGAAGCTTTCTTT
>TRBV4-1|TRBD1|TRBJ2-7|NA
CASSPRTGYSYEQYF
TGCGCCAGCAGCCCCCGGACAGGCTACTCATACGAGCAGTACTTC
>TRBV9|NA|TRBJ2-6|NA
CASSVATHVGANVLTF
TGTGCCAGCAGCGTAGCCACACATGTTGGGGCCAACGTCCTGACTTTC
>TRBV18|TRBD1|TRBJ1-2|few
CASSPDRDHGYTF
TGTGCCAGCTCCCCCGACAGGGACCATGGCTACACCTTC
>TRBV28|NA|TRBJ2-7|NA
CASRPMAVSYEQYF
TGTGCCAGCCGCCCCATGGCCGTTTCCTACGAGCAGTACTTC
>TRBV9|NA|TRBJ2-7|NA
CASSVGRGYNVYEQYF
TGTGCCAGCAGCGTAGGTCGTGGATACAACGTTTACGAGCAGTACTTC
>TRBV19|NA|TRBJ1-2|few
CASSPRVEGYGYTF
TGTGCCAGTAGTCCCAGGGTGGAGGGCTATGGCTACACCTTC
>TRBV6-5|NA|TRBJ2-6|NA
CASSPERAGANVLTF
TGTGCCAGCAGTCCCGAGAGGGCTGGGGCCAACGTCCTGACTTTC
>TRBV6-5|NA|TRBJ1-1|NA
CASSYGSVRDTEAFF
TGTGCCAGCAGTTACGGGTCCGTCAGAGACACTGAAGCTTTCTTT
>TRBV7-9|NA|TRBJ2-3|NA
CASSLLVSDTQYF
TGTGCCAGCAGCTTACTAGTTTCCGATACGCAGTATTTT
>TRBV19|NA|TRBJ1-6|few
CASSPGYNSPLHF
TGTGCCAGTAGTCCAGGATATAATTCACCCCTCCACTTT
>TRBV6-6|TRBD1|TRBJ1-6|few
CASRAGGDSPLHF
TGTGCCAGCAGGGCAGGGGGTGATTCACCCCTCCACTTT
>TRBV6-5|NA|TRBJ2-1|NA
CASSSSHPNYNEQFF
TGTGCCAGCAGTTCCAGCCACCCGAACTACAATGAGCAGTTCTTC
>TRBV14|NA|TRBJ2-7|few
CASSRQPGEQYF
TGTGCCAGCAGCCGACAGCCTGGGGAGCAGTACTTC
>TRBV15|TRBD1|TRBJ1-5|NA
CATSRDAGSGQGTQPQHF
TGTGCCACCAGCAGAGATGCGGGGTCGGGACAGGGGACTCAGCCCCAGCATTTT
>TRBV25-1|NA|TRBJ2-2|NA
CASSGGELLDTGELFF
TGTGCCAGCAGTGGTGGGGAGTTATTGGACACCGGGGAGCTGTTTTTT
>TRBV6-1|NA|TRBJ1-5|few
CASRRVESEPQHF
TGTGCCAGCCGTAGGGTGGAAAGTGAGCCCCAGCATTTT
>TRBV10-3|NA|TRBJ1-2|NA
CAISGGYGYTF
TGTGCCATCAGTGGGGGCTATGGCTACACCTTC
>TRBV2|NA|TRBJ2-7|few
CASSSHYEQYF
TGTGCCAGCAGTTCCCACTACGAGCAGTACTTC
>TRBV18|NA|TRBJ1-2|NA
CASSPAPIYGYTF
TGTGCCAGCTCACCAGCCCCAATCTACGGCTACACCTTC
>TRBV25-1|NA|TRBJ2-7|few
CASREDYEQYF
TGTGCCAGCAGGGAGGATTACGAGCAGTACTTC
>TRBV25-1|TRBD1|TRBJ1-1|NA
CASRGTGLENTEAFF
TGTGCCAGCAGGGGGACAGGGTTGGAAAACACTGAAGCTTTCTTT
>TRBV30|NA|TRBJ1-1|NA
CAWGGGPQPIF
TGTGCCTGGGGAGGGGGTCCTCAGCCGATCTTT
>TRBV6-1|NA|TRBJ2-7|few
CASSERTEEQYF
TGTGCCAGCAGTGAAAGGACAGAAGAGCAGTACTTC
>TRBV30|NA|TRBJ1-6|NA
CASDTSSYNSPLHF
TGTGCCTCAGACACGAGCTCCTATAATTCACCCCTCCACTTT
>TRBV28|NA|TRBJ2-7|NA
CASSLWQGGTYEQYF
TGTGCCAGCAGTTTGTGGCAGGGGGGGACCTACGAGCAGTACTTC
>TRBV4-2|NA|TRBJ1-1|NA
CASSQSWATEAFF
TGTGCCAGCAGCCAGTCCTGGGCAACTGAAGCTTTCTTT
>TRBV4-1|TRBD2|TRBJ2-3|few
CASSRTVSGGVEDTQYF
TGCGCCAGCAGCCGAACAGTTTCGGGGGGGGTTGAAGATACGCAGTATTTT
>TRBV19|NA|TRBJ2-5|NA
CASQSGTGEETQYF
TGTGCCAGTCAGAGCGGGACAGGTGAAGAGACCCAGTACTTC
>TRBV7-9|TRBD1|TRBJ1-4|NA
CASRPPGQGAEKLFF
TGTGCCAGCAGGCCGCCGGGACAGGGTGCCGAAAAACTGTTTTTT
>TRBV28|NA|TRBJ1-3|NA
CASSLAGNTIYF
TGTGCCAGCAGTTTGGCGGGAAACACCATATATTTT
>TRBV4-1|TRBD1|TRBJ2-5|NA
CASSPLGFRTGEKETQYF
TGCGCCAGCAGCCCGTTGGGGTTCCGGACAGGGGAAAAAGAGACCCAGTACTTC
>TRBV27|NA|TRBJ1-4|NA
CASSPRGVPATNEKLFF
TGTGCCAGCAGTCCCCGGGGGGTTCCTGCAACTAATGAAAAACTGTTTTTT
>TRBV30|NA|TRBJ2-7|few
CAWSPGDAYEQYF
TGTGCCTGGAGTCCCGGGGACGCCTACGAGCAGTACTTC
>TRBV13|TRBD1|TRBJ2-1|NA
CASRYTGGSYNEQFF
TGTGCCAGCAGGTATACAGGGGGTTCCTACAATGAGCAGTTCTTC
>TRBV7-2|NA|TRBJ2-5|few
CASSLEWETQYF
TGTGCCAGCAGCTTAGAGTGGGAGACCCAGTACTTC
>TRBV5-1|NA|TRBJ2-2|NA
CASSFGGGETGELFF
TGCGCCAGCAGCTTCGGAGGAGGGGAGACCGGGGAGCTGTTTTTT
>TRBV30|NA|TRBJ1-1|NA
CAWGRMWDTEAFF
TGTGCCTGGGGGAGGATGTGGGACACTGAAGCTTTCTTT
>TRBV6-1|TRBD1|TRBJ1-2|few
CASSNGQDHNYGYTF
TGTGCCAGCAGTAACGGACAGGACCATAACTATGGCTACACCTTC
>TRBV27|TRBD1|TRBJ1-2|NA
CATSDRGIPLYGYTF
TGTGCCACCTCGGACAGGGGCATTCCCCTCTATGGCTACACCTTC